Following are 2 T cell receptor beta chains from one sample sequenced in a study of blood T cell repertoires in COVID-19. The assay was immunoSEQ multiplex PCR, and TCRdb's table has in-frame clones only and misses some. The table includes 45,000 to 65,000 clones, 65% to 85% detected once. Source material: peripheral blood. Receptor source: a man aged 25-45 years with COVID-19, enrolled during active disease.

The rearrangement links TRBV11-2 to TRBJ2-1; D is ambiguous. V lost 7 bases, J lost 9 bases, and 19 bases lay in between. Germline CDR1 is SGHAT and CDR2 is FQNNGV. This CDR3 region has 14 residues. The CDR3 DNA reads TGTGCCAGCACCTCTCAAGTCTCGTCGGGTGAGCAGTTCTTC. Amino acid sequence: CASTSQVSSGEQFF.

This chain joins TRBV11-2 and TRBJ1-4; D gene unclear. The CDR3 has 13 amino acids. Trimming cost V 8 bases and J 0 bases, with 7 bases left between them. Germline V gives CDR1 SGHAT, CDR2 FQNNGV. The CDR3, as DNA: TGTGCCAGCGGGAGGTCAACTAATGAAAAACTGTTTTTT. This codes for CASGRSTNEKLFF.